One and the same sample provided the 29 T cell receptor beta chains below, sequenced in a study of T cells in Graves' hyperthyroidism and ophthalmopathy (dated by TCRdb to between 2017 and 2020). Library prep was done by multiplex PCR. Data came from an Illumina HiSeq 2000. TCR beta CDR3 regions were amplified from RNA transcripts. A first-round RT-PCR of the TCR CDR3 used the HTBI primer set with the Qiagen OneStep RT-PCR kit. TCRdb reran the public reads through fastp at Q25 and MiXCR, keeping productive beta chains. Records with the same CDR3 protein are collapsed into one entry carrying the most frequent genes and DNA. The table for this sample lists around 570,000 distinct CDR3 sequences; just under 20% of them were counted only once. Jointly, the top ten make up 47% of the sample. The material sequenced was blood. Source of these receptors: a man between 35 and 55 years old with Graves' ophthalmopathy.

This clonotype was seen ten or more times. The rearrangement joins TRBV7-8 to TRBJ2-2; D perhaps matches TRBD2 (5 bases). The CDR3 is made up of 15 amino acids. V dropped 3 bases and J dropped 6 bases, with 14 bases sitting between them. Germline CDR1 is SGHVS and CDR2 is FQNEAQ. The CDR3 region has the DNA TGTGCCAGCAGCTTTGGGAGCGTTCGGCCCGGGGAGCTGTTTTTT. This encodes CASSFGSVRPGELFF.

This clonotype has a count of ten or more. The chain recombines TRBV28 with TRBJ1-1; D is uncertain. V shed 6 bases and J shed 0 bases, with 5 bases lying between them. CDR3 size: 12 residues. CDR1 MDHEN and CDR2 SYDVKM come from the germline V gene. For the CDR3, the DNA is TGTGCCAGCAGCCTTATGAACACTGAAGCTTTCTTT. It yields the protein CASSLMNTEAFF.

This clonotype was counted between two and nine times. This chain connects TRBV7-2 to TRBJ2-1; 10 bases fit TRBD2. V trimming: 0 bases; J trimming: 7 bases; junction bases outside the gene matches: 6. The germline V gene encodes CDR1 SGHTA and CDR2 FQGNSA. The length of the CDR3 is 16 residues. The DNA for the CDR3 is TGTGCCAGCAGCTTAGCCGGGACTAGCGTATCGAATGAGCAGTTCTTC. Translated, it gives CASSLAGTSVSNEQFF.

This clonotype has at least ten counts. J is TRBJ2-3 and V is TRBV15; D uncertain. Looked up from germline, CDR1 is LNHNV and CDR2 is YYDKDF (reference sequence). CDR3 length: 18 amino acids. Trimming took off 1 base at V and 6 bases at J, with 23 bases between the two ends. CDR3 bases: TGTGCCACCAGCAGAGTTCCGGGCCCCAGGAGCTATCAGGATACGCAGTATTTT. Its protein product is CATSRVPGPRSYQDTQYF.

This clonotype was seen ten or more times. The rearrangement links TRBV18 to TRBJ2-2; no definite D call. The CDR3 runs 15 residues. Germline V gene lookup returns CDR1 KGHSH and CDR2 LQKENI. V lost 5 bases to trimming and J lost 0 bases, with 10 bases between them. The CDR3 DNA follows: TGTGCCAGCTCAGCCAGGAGAACGAACACCGGGGAGCTGTTTTTT. Its protein is CASSARRTNTGELFF.

This clonotype came up a few times. The genes are TRBV6-1 and TRBJ2-1; 8 nucleotides agree with TRBD2. Germline V gene lookup returns CDR1 MNHNS and CDR2 SASEGT. The CDR3 has 17 amino acids. The V gene end was trimmed by 7 bases and the J gene end by 8 bases; junction bases not matched to a gene: 19. This CDR3 is CASTPGGGRNRGDEQFF. In DNA, the CDR3 is TGTGCCAGCACTCCCGGGGGGGGGCGTAATCGGGGCGATGAGCAGTTCTTC.

This clonotype appeared a few times. V gene TRBV20-1 combines with J gene TRBJ2-7; D is uncertain. The germline V gene encodes CDR1 DFQATT and CDR2 SNEGSKA (reference sequence). This CDR3 has 14 residues. The V gene lost 6 bases and the J gene lost 2 bases, with 17 bases spanning the gap. The CDR3 DNA reads TGCAGTGCGTACTCCCAAGGAGCCCCCTACGAGCAGTACTTC. It codes for CSAYSQGAPYEQYF.

This clonotype was seen more than once but under ten times. This chain links TRBV7-2 with TRBJ2-1; unclear D gene. V was cut by 2 bases and J by 7 bases, with 12 bases left in between. The CDR3 is 14 residues long. Germline CDR1 and CDR2: SGHTA and FQGNSA. The CDR3 nucleotides are TGTGCCAGCAGCTTACCCATCGATTCGAATGAGCAGTTCTTC. It translates to CASSLPIDSNEQFF.

The V gene is TRBV29-1, the J gene TRBJ2-5; TRBD1 aligns across 10 bases. The length of the CDR3 is 14 residues. Germline assignment: CDR1 SQVTM and CDR2 ANQGSEA. V was clipped by 6 bases and J by 5 bases; unmatched bases: 9. CDR3 sequence: CSVRDRGAVETQYF. CDR3 in DNA: TGCAGCGTCCGGGACAGGGGCGCAGTGGAGACCCAGTACTTC.

This clonotype was counted only a few times. The chain recombines TRBV6-1 with TRBJ2-7, with 8 bases fitting TRBD2. Unmatched junction bases numbered 15, after V lost 6 bases and J lost 5 bases. Germline values: CDR1 MNHNS, CDR2 SASEGT. The CDR3 contains 16 residues. CDR3 loop: CASSPRRTSLPNEQYF. CDR3 bases: TGTGCCAGCAGCCCTCGGCGGACTAGCCTTCCCAACGAGCAGTACTTC.

This sequence joins TRBV20-1 and TRBJ1-6, with 8 bases identical to TRBD1. The V segment lost 6 bases and the J segment 0 bases; nucleotides outside the gene matches: 7. The germline gives CDR1 DFQATT, CDR2 SNEGSKA (reference sequence). The CDR3 contains 16 residues. The CDR3 bases are TGCAGTGCCCAATCCGGACAGGGCTCCTATAATTCACCCCTCCACTTT. This sequence encodes CSAQSGQGSYNSPLHF.

CDR3 sequence (DNA): TGCGCCAGCCGATCCCGGCGGGACAGCTACGAGCAGTACTTC. It codes for CASRSRRDSYEQYF. The V call is TRBV5-1, the J call TRBJ2-7, with D maybe TRBD1 (7 bases). The CDR3 is 14 amino acids. Germline V gives CDR1 SGHRS, CDR2 YFSETQ. V was cut by 7 bases and J by 3 bases, with 17 bases left in between.

This clonotype was detected only a few times. The chain carries TRBV5-1 and TRBJ1-1; D is undetermined. V was clipped by 0 bases and J by 1 base, with 10 bases between them. This CDR3 region has 15 residues. Germline V gene data show CDR1 as SGHRS and CDR2 as YFSETQ. The DNA for the CDR3 is TGCGCCAGCAGCTTGGACTTAACCCCGAACACTGAAGCTTTCTTT. Translation: CASSLDLTPNTEAFF.

This clonotype occurred a few times. CDR3 loop: CASSLRFGVIAEAFF. The CDR3 bases are TGTGCCAGCAGTTTACGGTTCGGGGTCATCGCTGAAGCTTTCTTT. V is TRBV28 and J is TRBJ1-1, with unresolved D. CDR1 is MDHEN, CDR2 SYDVKM, per germline. The germline V and J ends were trimmed by 2 bases and 6 bases, with 16 bases remaining between them. This CDR3 is 15 amino acids long.

This clonotype was counted many times. The V gene is TRBV18, the J gene TRBJ2-7; 7 bases fit TRBD1. In germline, CDR1 is KGHSH, CDR2 LQKENI. This CDR3 is built from 14 residues. V trimming: 5 bases; J trimming: 6 bases; junction bases outside the gene matches: 10. Here the CDR3 DNA reads TGTGCCAGCTCATCCCCGACAGGGTTGGTCGAGCAGTACTTC. Protein product: CASSSPTGLVEQYF.

This clonotype was observed at least ten times. This chain links TRBV12-3 or TRBV12-4 with TRBJ1-1, with D possibly TRBD1 on 5 matching bases. The germline V and J ends were trimmed by 1 base and 1 base, with 13 bases remaining between them. The CDR3 covers 16 residues. The CDR3 region has the DNA TGTGCCAGCAGTTTAGGTCTCCGGGGCCAGAACACTGAAGCTTTCTTT. Its translation: CASSLGLRGQNTEAFF.

This chain joins TRBV7-9 and TRBJ1-6; the match to TRBD1 covers 8 bases. The ends lost 10 bases at V and 9 bases at J; junction bases unmatched: 5. Germline values: CDR1 SEHNR, CDR2 FQNEAQ (reference sequence). CDR3 size: 12 residues. The CDR3 DNA reads as TGTGCCATCGACAGGGGAGGTTCACCCCTCCACTTT. It is translated as CAIDRGGSPLHF.

The chain couples TRBV3-1 to TRBJ1-3; D ambiguous. In germline, CDR1 is LGHDT, CDR2 YNNKEL (reference sequence). The CDR3 runs to 14 residues. Trimming stripped 1 base from V and 4 bases from J, with 8 bases between. The CDR3 sequence is CASSQASQGNTIYF. The CDR3 bases are TGTGCCAGCAGCCAAGCATCCCAGGGAAACACCATATATTTT.

This clonotype was seen only a few times. In DNA form, the CDR3 reads TGTGCCAGCAGTACCTCAGGGGGCCCTGGGGAGACCCAGTACTTC. Protein product: CASSTSGGPGETQYF. The chain is built from TRBV6-2 or TRBV6-3 and TRBJ2-5; 8 nucleotides line up with TRBD1. The CDR3 covers 15 residues. Germline CDR1 and CDR2: MNHEY and SVGEGT. The V gene end was trimmed by 5 bases and the J gene end by 5 bases; junction bases not matched to a gene: 10.

The V and J genes are TRBV7-6 and TRBJ1-4; 8 positions agree with TRBD1. This CDR3 is 14 amino acids long. Germline CDR1 and CDR2: SGHVS and FNYEAQ. With V trimmed by 5 bases and J by 4 bases, 3 bases remained unmatched. In DNA, the CDR3 is TGTGCCAGCAGCCAGGGGGCGGGTAATGAAAAACTGTTTTTT. This codes for CASSQGAGNEKLFF.

This clonotype was observed a handful of times. The junction and the germline gene differ at one end; a read error may be behind it. The rearrangement joins TRBV12-3 or TRBV12-4 to TRBJ1-1; D remains unclear. The CDR3 has 12 residues. This CDR3 is CASNLRPSEAFF. The CDR3 DNA sequence: TGTGCCAGCAATTTACGACCCTCTGAAGCTTTCTTT.

The table lists this clonotype with many counts. The chain employs TRBV20-1 and TRBJ2-7, with D maybe TRBD2 (7 bases). This CDR3 comprises 17 residues. The V gene lost 3 bases and the J gene lost 3 bases, with 24 bases spanning the gap. The germline V gene has CDR1 DFQATT and CDR2 SNEGSKA (reference sequence). The CDR3 DNA reads TGCAGTGCTAGTGGAGGGACAACCGGGACTAACCTCTACGAGCAGTACTTC. Protein sequence: CSASGGTTGTNLYEQYF.

This clonotype showed up just a few times. The rearrangement links TRBV6-5 to TRBJ1-3; weak D call: TRBD1 (5 bases). V was pared by 2 bases and J by 3 bases, with 14 bases between. Germline loops: CDR1 MNHEY, CDR2 SVGAGI. This CDR3 has 16 residues. CDR3 sequence (DNA): TGTGCCAGCAGTTACGGGCCTGGGGGAGTTGGAAACACCATATATTTT. It is translated as CASSYGPGGVGNTIYF.

There are a few counts of this clonotype. The chain couples TRBV12-3 or TRBV12-4 to TRBJ1-4; D call uncertain. The CDR3 loop spans 11 amino acids. V was shortened by 6 bases and J by 12 bases, with 11 bases between the two germline ends. The CDR3 DNA is TGTGCCAGCAGAAAAGGTCCAGAACTGTTTTTT. The encoded protein is CASRKGPELFF.

Here the CDR3 DNA reads TGTGCCAGTACTGGACAGGGGAAGGACGAGCAGTACTTC. It codes for CASTGQGKDEQYF. The chain combines TRBV19 with TRBJ2-7; 9 positions match TRBD1. This CDR3 spans 13 amino acids. In germline, CDR1 is LNHDA, CDR2 SQIVND (reference sequence). V lost 7 bases to trimming and J lost 5 bases; unmatched junction nucleotides: 6.

Ten or more counts support this clonotype. J is TRBJ2-1 and V is TRBV2, with a tentative D call TRBD2 (6 bases). Germline lookup yields CDR1 SNHLY and CDR2 FYNNEI. The CDR3 is 18 residues long. Trimming took 0 bases from V and 1 from J, leaving 16 bases between them. DNA for the CDR3: TGTGCCAGCAGTGAAGCGCTTCTAGGAGGGACTTCCTACAATGAGCAGTTCTTC. Its translation is CASSEALLGGTSYNEQFF.

V usage is TRBV2 and J usage is TRBJ1-4; D is possibly TRBD1 (5 bases). The germline V and J ends were trimmed by 5 bases and 6 bases, with 13 bases remaining between them. This CDR3 is 14 amino acids long. Germline V gene lookup returns CDR1 SNHLY and CDR2 FYNNEI. The chain's CDR3 is CASSSGHRDEKLFF. In nucleotides, the CDR3 is TGTGCCAGCAGTTCAGGGCATCGGGATGAAAAACTGTTTTTT.

This clonotype occurred a few times. The genes are TRBV4-3 and TRBJ1-1, with 8 nucleotides matching TRBD1. Germline V gives CDR1 LGHNA, CDR2 YSLEER. The CDR3 sequence is 16 residues long. The V gene end was trimmed by 3 bases and the J gene end by 0 bases; junction bases not matched to a gene: 6. In DNA, the CDR3 is TGCGCCAGCAGCCAGGGGGACAGGCGCATGAACACTGAAGCTTTCTTT. Protein sequence: CASSQGDRRMNTEAFF.

V is TRBV29-1 and J is TRBJ1-2; D uncertain. This CDR3 has 12 residues. Germline V gene sequence: CDR1 SQVTM, CDR2 ANQGSEA. Deletions cut 6 bases from V and 8 bases from J, with 16 bases between. CDR3 in DNA: TGCAGCGTGCTCCCCGGGGAGGGAGGCTACACCTTC. Its translation is CSVLPGEGGYTF.